Given below is one T cell receptor beta chain in context. Its cognate antigen has yet to be identified. Per-base qualities were not stored, and no clone one base away is much larger. This entry comes from a study of Ad26.COV2.S vaccination and SARS-CoV-2 variants (dated by TCRdb to the early 2020s). At the level of the whole study: Donors in the vaccine arm were drawn from COV1001, a multicentre, randomized, double-blind, placebo-controlled phase I-IIa trial testing Ad26.COV2.S in healthy adults. The TCR-sequenced set comprised about 30 samples: approximately 19 Ad26.COV2.S vaccine recipients, 5 placebo recipients and 8 SARS-CoV-2 convalescent individuals. Investigators remained blinded to trial group allocation during experiments and outcome assessment. Trial participants were randomized into five groups of five: low-dose or high-dose Ad26.COV2.S given once or twice, or placebo on both occasions. Ad26.COV2.S was given intramuscularly at 5x10^10 or 1x10^11 viral particles, as a single shot or as two shots 56 days apart. Sequencing of the TCRbeta repertoire served to evaluate the specificity and breadth of SARS-CoV-2-reactive T cell receptors following Ad26.COV2.S vaccination. Broader findings and caveats from the paper: Vaccine and placebo recipients had similar non-spike TCR breadth, a finding consistent with the vaccine containing only spike. After vaccination, spike-specific CD8+ and CD4+ T cell responses were reported to show substantial breadth. Higher spike-specific TCR breadth was observed in Ad26.COV2.S recipients than in placebo recipients (P = 0.0014). The authors noted that total T cell responses may have been underestimated by the TCR breadth and depth analyses. The study was not powered for comparison of responses between vaccine doses or regimens.

V loses 7 bases, J loses 2 bases, and the germline ends lie 16 bases apart. The CDR3 has 14 amino acids, counting the end cysteine and phenylalanine. This entry keeps only the CDR3 DNA: 42 bases, framed from base 1. CDR1 and CDR2 are drawn from the germline V gene: SQVTM, ANQGSEA. The sample's treatment or condition label is to be understood as: over 15 received Ad26.COV2.S at low or high dose, single or two shots; roughly five received placebo; per-sample allocation not given. For vaccine and placebo recipients, the sequenced repertoires came from samples collected on day 63 after the first injection. In Cohort 1b, more than 20 adults aged 18-55 years were enrolled at a single site in Boston, USA, between 29 July and 7 August 2020. Ad26.COV2.S consisted of a replication-incompetent adenovirus type 26 vector by which a prefusion-stabilized SARS-CoV-2 spike protein from the original Wuhan strain was expressed.

The immunoSEQ Assay was the method used to sequence TCRbeta CDR3 regions. After extraction, genomic DNA underwent amplification by bias-controlled multiplex PCR, followed by high-throughput sequencing. Processing in the source paper ran as follows. To quantify the absolute abundance of every unique TCRbeta CDR3 region, sequences were collapsed and filtered. Usable DNA was measured by amplifying reference genes present in all nucleated cells, and TCRbeta template counts were normalized to that usable DNA to estimate T cell fraction. Repertoire TCRs were annotated as SARS-CoV-2-specific by exact matching of V gene, CDR3 amino acid sequence and J gene to a known reactive TCR set. MIRA supplied the reference SARS-CoV-2 TCR set, which was filtered for enrichment in COVID-19-positive ImmuneCODE repertoires so that public or cross-reactive TCRs were removed. Based on the MIRA antigens, annotated TCRs were further analysed at the level of specific ORF or position within ORF. Breadth was defined as annotated unique rearrangements over total unique productive rearrangements; depth was the summed frequency of those rearrangements. TCR breadth was compared between groups using two-sided Wilcoxon rank-sum tests. TCRdb took this table from immuneACCESS and kept in-frame rearrangements with V and J called. Such tables lack part of the clones; where checked against another copy, unresolved V genes explain under half of the gap, and the rest is unexplained. V and J calls and clone size are as listed in that table; D and trimming were resolved from the DNA. The sample table lists approximately 500,000 clones, about 83% of them with a count of one. About 13% of the sample rests with the top ten.

This receptor was identified in a person aged 18-65 years who received the Ad26.COV2.S COVID-19 vaccine or a placebo. Sequencing used peripheral blood, obtained in a trial of Ad26.COV2.S vaccine versus placebo. This sequence uses TRBV29-1 and TRBJ2-3; perhaps TRBD1 is the D gene, with 5 bases matching. The CDR3 region has the sequence CSARTSGFTDTQYF. In nucleotide form, the sequence is TGCAGCGCCCGGACATCAGGGTTCACAGATACGCAGTATTTT.